This T cell receptor beta chain stems from a study of human versus mouse CDR3 diversity and MHC coevolution. At the level of the study: Samples had between about 0.6 x 10^7 and 1.6 x 10^7 valid reads.

Data came from immunoSEQ multiplex PCR; TCRdb stores just in-frame clones and leaves some out. The sample holds 55,000 to 65,000 clones, about 94% seen once. CDR1 and CDR2 from the germline V gene are LNHDA and SQIVND (reference sequence). CDR3 size: 15 residues. The V and J ends lost 6 bases and 2 bases respectively, with 17 bases between them. The source of this sequence is a person aged 55 to 70 in good health. Source material: naive CD4+ T cells from blood. Subset here: CD45RO-negative CD62L-positive naive CD4 T cells. V usage is TRBV19 and J usage is TRBJ2-7, with a weak D call TRBD2 (5 bases). As DNA, the CDR3 is TGTGCCAGTAGCTCCGTGAGCGGAGGACCCTACGAGCAGTACTTC. This codes for CASSSVSGGPYEQYF. Full variable domain (missing parts from reference TRBV19 and TRBJ2-7): DGGITQSPKYLFRKEGQNVTLSCEQNLNHDAMYWYRQDPGQGLRLIYYSQIVNDFQKGDIAEGYSVSREKKESFPLTVTSAQKNPTAFYLCASSSVSGGPYEQYFGPGTRLTVT.